Given below is one T cell receptor (beta chain) in context. Its cognate antigen is unknown. Method: immunoSEQ multiplex PCR; TCRdb's copy keeps in-frame clones and lacks some. There are roughly 150,000 clones in the sample; 80% to 95% occur only once, and around 2.5% lies in the top ten. This record belongs to a study of T cell responses to AZD1222 COVID-19 vaccine. On the study more broadly: Samples with a second dose at about 4 or about 12 weeks were pooled together. Study-level points and caveats: Donors were largely white British and mainly female; clonal diversity was possibly underestimated.

CDR3 size: 16 residues. The chain combines TRBV21-1 with TRBJ1-4; TRBD1, the table's D call, was not compared with the DNA. TRBV21-1 is a known pseudogene. The sequencing used peripheral blood, collected on day 0 of AZD1222 vaccination. The TCR originated in an adult in good health. CDR3 in DNA: TGTGCCAGCAAACGACAGGAGCAAGCAACTAATGAAAAACTGTTTTTT. Protein sequence: CASKRQEQATNEKLFF.